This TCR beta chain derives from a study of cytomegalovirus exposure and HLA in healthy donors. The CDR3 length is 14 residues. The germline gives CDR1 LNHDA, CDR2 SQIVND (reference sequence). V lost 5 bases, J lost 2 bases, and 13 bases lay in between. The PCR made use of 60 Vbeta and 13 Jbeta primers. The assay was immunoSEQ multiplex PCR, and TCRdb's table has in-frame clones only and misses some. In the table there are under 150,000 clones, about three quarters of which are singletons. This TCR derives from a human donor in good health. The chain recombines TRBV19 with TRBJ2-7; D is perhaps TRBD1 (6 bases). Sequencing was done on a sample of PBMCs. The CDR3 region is CASSSSGTTYEQYF. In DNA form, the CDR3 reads TGTGCCAGTAGTTCCTCCGGGACAACCTACGAGCAGTACTTC.